One and the same sample provided the 22 T cell receptor beta chains below, sequenced in a study of cytomegalovirus exposure and HLA in healthy donors. The study ran its PCR with 60 Vbeta and 13 Jbeta primers. The repertoire was sequenced with immunoSEQ multiplex PCR; TCRdb's copy has only in-frame clones and lacks some. Altogether around 210,000 clones are present, roughly 78% being singletons, with the ten largest covering approximately 0.47%. Source material: PBMCs. All receptors come from a boy aged 10-17 years in good health and CMV-seronegative.

The genes are TRBV5-6 and TRBJ2-2; TRBD1 agrees at 7 bases. Unmatched junction bases numbered 0, after V lost 2 bases and J lost 8 bases. This CDR3 region has 12 residues. Germline V lookup: CDR1 SGHDT, CDR2 YYEEEE. CDR3: CASSLQGGELFF. CDR3 nucleotides: TGTGCCAGCAGCTTACAGGGGGGGGAGCTGTTTTTT.

J is TRBJ2-3 and V is TRBV10-2; 12 bases agree with TRBD2. The CDR3 spans 19 residues. The junction had 17 bases not matched to a gene; V was cut back by 7 bases and J by 3 bases. CDR1 WSHSY and CDR2 SAAADI come from the germline V gene. CDR3 coding DNA: TGCGCCAGCATCGGACTAGCGGGACAAAACGTCCTCGGGACAGATACGCAGTATTTT. It codes for CASIGLAGQNVLGTDTQYF.

The chain recombines TRBV6-5 with TRBJ2-1, with 7 bases matching TRBD2. The length of the CDR3 is 13 residues. With V trimmed by 10 bases and J by 8 bases, 11 bases remained unmatched. The germline V gene encodes CDR1 MNHEY and CDR2 SVGAGI. The CDR3 DNA follows: TGTGCCACTTTCAGGACTAGTATGCATGAGCAGTTCTTC. Translating it yields CATFRTSMHEQFF.

This chain links TRBV11-2 with TRBJ1-3; D unresolved. With 8 bases removed from V and 2 bases from J, the gap between germline ends came to 13 bases. CDR3 length equals 14 residues. The germline gives CDR1 SGHAT, CDR2 FQNNGV. CDR3 loop: CASSRERAGNTIYF. The CDR3 coding sequence is TGTGCCAGCTCCCGAGAGAGGGCTGGAAACACCATATATTTT.

The gene calls are TRBV11-2 and TRBJ2-7, with a weak D call TRBD2 (5 bases). There are 14 residues in the CDR3. The germline V gene has CDR1 SGHAT and CDR2 FQNNGV. V was shortened by 10 bases and J by 0 bases, with 16 bases between the two germline ends. The CDR3 sequence is CATREGLFSYEQYF. CDR3 nucleotide sequence: TGTGCCACCAGAGAGGGTCTCTTCTCCTACGAGCAGTACTTC.

Of note for this clone: At one end the junction does not follow the germline gene, possibly because of a read error. V gene TRBV10-1 combines with J gene TRBJ2-7, with D possibly TRBD1 on 5 matching bases. The germline CDR1 and CDR2 sequences are WNHNN and SYGVQD (reference sequence). The CDR3 totals 14 residues. The CDR3 DNA follows: TGCGCCAGCAGTGAGTCCTGGGGCTCCGACGAGCAGTACTTC. Its translation is CASSESWGSDEQYF.

This clone was seen more than once but under ten times. The V and J genes are TRBV7-9 and TRBJ2-3; TRBD2 matches 7 bases. J was trimmed by 6 bases and V by 9 bases; bases with no gene match: 9. The CDR3 is 13 residues long. Germline V gene data show CDR1 as SEHNR and CDR2 as FQNEAQ (reference sequence). CDR3 sequence (DNA): TGTGCCAGAGGAGGGGAAGCGGGGGATACGCAGTATTTT. It translates to CARGGEAGDTQYF.

The chain carries TRBV2 and TRBJ2-7, with a weak D call TRBD2 (5 bases). Germline CDR1 reads SNHLY; CDR2 reads FYNNEI. V lost 6 bases, J lost 2 bases, and 8 bases lay in between. The CDR3 totals 12 residues. CDR3 sequence reads: CASREGPYEQYF. The CDR3 nucleotides read TGTGCCAGCAGAGAGGGCCCCTACGAGCAGTACTTC. The full variable domain, completed using reference TRBV2 and TRBJ2-7, is EPEVTQTPSHQVTQMGQEVILRCVPISNHLYFYWYRQILGQKVEFLVSFYNNEISEKSEIFDDQFSVERPDGSNFTLKIRSTKLEDSAMYFCASREGPYEQYFGPGTRLTVT.

The chain carries TRBV7-2 and TRBJ1-6, with D perhaps matching TRBD1 (5 bases). Per germline, CDR1 SGHTA and CDR2 FQGNSA. The CDR3 loop spans 15 amino acids. Trimming took off 8 bases at V and 3 bases at J, with 14 bases between the two ends. In DNA form, the CDR3 reads TGTGCCAGCGCCAGGGTACCCTTCTATAATTCACCCCTCCACTTT. Its protein product is CASARVPFYNSPLHF.

This clone was observed a handful of times. This chain uses TRBV27 with TRBJ2-5; 7 bases fit TRBD1. The V and J ends lost 6 bases and 5 bases, in that order; junction bases with no gene match: 9. The CDR3 extends over 14 amino acids. The germline V gene encodes CDR1 MNHEY and CDR2 SMNVEV (reference sequence). The DNA of the CDR3 is TGTGCCAGCAGACCCGACAGGGCTGTTGAGACCCAGTACTTC. Encoded protein: CASRPDRAVETQYF.

As to this clone: At one end the junction does not follow the germline gene, possibly because of a read error. This chain links TRBV2 with TRBJ2-1, with 9 bases identical to TRBD2. Per germline, CDR1 SNHLY and CDR2 FYNNEI. The CDR3 covers 13 residues. The DNA of the CDR3 is TGTGCCAGCAGTGAGGCGGGCGGGGGGGCCAGGGTCTTC. Protein sequence: CASSEAGGGARVF.

This clone was picked up one time. The V and J genes are TRBV2 and TRBJ2-1, with 13 positions matching TRBD2. Germline CDR1 is SNHLY and CDR2 is FYNNEI. V was clipped by 6 bases and J by 7 bases; unmatched bases: 6. This CDR3 comprises 15 residues. The CDR3 DNA follows: TGTGCCAGCAGAAGGACTAGCGGGAGTGCGAATGAGCAGTTCTTC. Its protein is CASRRTSGSANEQFF.

This clone was counted once. The chain links TRBV5-4 to TRBJ2-7; 12 bases map to TRBD2. The V and J ends lost 4 bases and 3 bases, in that order; junction bases with no gene match: 8. The CDR3 is 16 amino acids. Germline loops: CDR1 SGHNT, CDR2 YYREEE (reference sequence). The CDR3 DNA follows: TGTGCCAGCAGCACTCTGACTAGCGGGAGAAGCTACGAGCAGTACTTC. Its translation: CASSTLTSGRSYEQYF.

The chain couples TRBV29-1 to TRBJ2-3; D is unresolved. Germline CDR1 and CDR2: SQVTM and ANQGSEA. Trimming removed 3 bases at V and 0 bases at J, with 7 bases between. The CDR3 has 13 residues. The CDR3 nucleotides read TGCAGCGTTGACTCCTCTAGCACAGATACGCAGTATTTT. As protein: CSVDSSSTDTQYF.

This chain connects TRBV9 to TRBJ2-7; 7 bases fit TRBD2. The CDR3 consists of 15 residues. The germline CDR1 and CDR2 sequences are SGDLS and YYNGEE. The V and J ends lost 0 bases and 0 bases, in that order; junction bases with no gene match: 3. Here the CDR3 reads CASSVEPGGSYEQYF. The CDR3, as DNA: TGTGCCAGCAGCGTAGAGCCGGGGGGCTCCTACGAGCAGTACTTC. Complete variable domain (other parts from reference TRBV9 and TRBJ2-7): DSGVTQTPKHLITATGQRVTLRCSPRSGDLSVYWYQQSLDQGLQFLIQYYNGEERAKGNILERFSAQQFPDLHSELNLSSLELGDSALYFCASSVEPGGSYEQYFGPGTRLTVT.

The V call is TRBV19, the J call TRBJ2-4; D gene uncertain. The CDR3 loop spans 15 amino acids. The germline CDR1 and CDR2 sequences are LNHDA and SQIVND (reference sequence). V was pared by 5 bases and J by 1 base, with 12 bases between. Here the CDR3 reads CASSPRVVAKNIQYF. CDR3 coding DNA: TGTGCCAGTAGTCCCCGGGTGGTGGCCAAAAACATTCAGTACTTC.

V gene TRBV7-6 combines with J gene TRBJ2-3, with a tentative D call TRBD2 (5 bases). Per the germline V gene, CDR1 is SGHVS and CDR2 is FNYEAQ. The CDR3 runs to 15 residues. V was trimmed by 1 base and J by 1 base, leaving 9 bases between them. In DNA, the CDR3 is TGTGCCAGCAGCTTAGTGGCCGGGGGCACAGATACGCAGTATTTT. Translated: CASSLVAGGTDTQYF. Full variable domain (remainder filled in from reference TRBV7-6 and TRBJ2-3): GAGVSQSPRYKVTKRGQDVALRCDPISGHVSLYWYRQALGQGPEFLTYFNYEAQQDKSGLPNDRFSAERPEGSISTLTIQRTEQRDSAMYRCASSLVAGGTDTQYFGPGTRLTVL.

The gene calls are TRBV2 and TRBJ1-5, with 7 bases identical to TRBD1. With 4 bases clipped from V and 3 bases from J, the junction kept 6 bases outside the gene matches. Germline loops: CDR1 SNHLY, CDR2 FYNNEI. This CDR3 region has 15 residues. CDR3 coding DNA: TGTGCCAGCAGTGTGAAACAGGGGATCAATCAGCCCCAGCATTTT. This codes for CASSVKQGINQPQHF.

This clone has a handful of counts. The CDR3 bases are TGTGCCAGCAGCCGGCTGCGGCAAATGAGGGAAAAACTGTTTTTT. Residues: CASSRLRQMREKLFF. This sequence joins TRBV5-5 and TRBJ1-4; D is uncertain. V lost 4 bases and J 8 bases, leaving 18 bases between the germline ends. Germline values: CDR1 SGHKS, CDR2 YYEKEE (reference sequence). The CDR3 loop spans 15 amino acids.

This clone was detected a few times. The chain joins TRBV5-1 to TRBJ1-2; TRBD1 agrees at 9 bases. The CDR3 is 13 residues long. Per germline, CDR1 SGHRS and CDR2 YFSETQ. The ends lost 4 bases at V and 5 bases at J; junction bases unmatched: 3. The CDR3 DNA follows: TGCGCCAGCAGCCTCGGGACAGGGTATGGCTACACCTTC. It encodes CASSLGTGYGYTF. The entire variable domain, with the rest obtained from reference TRBV5-1 and TRBJ1-2, is as follows: KAGVTQTPRYLIKTRGQQVTLSCSPISGHRSVSWYQQTPGQGLQFLFEYFSETQRNKGNFPGRFSGRQFSNSRSEMNVSTLELGDSALYLCASSLGTGYGYTFGSGTRLTVV.

The V gene is TRBV4-1, the J gene TRBJ2-2; 9 bases fit TRBD2. CDR3 size: 17 residues. J lost 1 base, V lost 0 bases, and 3 bases had no gene match. The V gene's germline CDR1 is MGHRA and CDR2 YSYEKL. The CDR3 sequence is CASSQDPSGVNTGELFF. The CDR3 coding sequence is TGCGCCAGCAGCCAAGACCCTAGCGGGGTGAACACCGGGGAGCTGTTTTTT.

The chain combines TRBV7-9 with TRBJ1-1, with D unresolved. The CDR3 contains 13 residues. The germline gives CDR1 SEHNR, CDR2 FQNEAQ (reference sequence). V lost 2 bases, J lost 4 bases, and 8 bases lay in between. The CDR3 DNA is TGTGCCAGCAGCTTACAGGAGGGCACTGAAGCTTTCTTT. As protein: CASSLQEGTEAFF.